This passage covers 7 T cell receptor beta chains from one sample sequenced in a study of identical twins. TCRdb passed the 5' RACE reads through MiXCR, listing each CDR3 protein once. The data hold 200,000 to 250,000 distinct CDR3 sequences, with over 5.5% observed a single time. This sample also appeared in a second study, on T cells expressing NK-cell markers.

The specimen was CD8+ T cells sorted from blood. These TCRs come from a woman aged 18-30 years in good health.

The table lists this clonotype with many counts. The genes are TRBV6-5 and TRBJ1-6, with no clear D. Germline V gives CDR1 MNHEY, CDR2 SVGAGI. V was cut by 5 bases and J by 10 bases, with 15 bases left in between. This CDR3 contains 14 residues. The CDR3 DNA reads TGTGCCAGCAGTCACGTTCCCCTGGACTCACCCCTCCACTTT. It codes for CASSHVPLDSPLHF.

This clonotype has ten or more counts. The chain couples TRBV5-1 to TRBJ2-1; perhaps TRBD2 as D (5 bases). CDR3 length: 15 amino acids. Trimming removed 0 bases from V and 4 bases from J, with 11 bases in between. Germline values: CDR1 SGHRS, CDR2 YFSETQ. CDR3: CASSLVAGPYNEQFF. The DNA of the CDR3 is TGCGCCAGCAGCTTGGTCGCGGGTCCATACAATGAGCAGTTCTTC.

The V and J genes are TRBV29-1 and TRBJ2-2; D call uncertain. This CDR3 contains 11 residues. Germline V lookup: CDR1 SQVTM, CDR2 ANQGSEA. The V end was cut by 4 bases, the J end by 5 bases, with 5 bases between. The CDR3: CSVGGTGELFF. The CDR3 nucleotides are TGCAGCGTTGGGGGAACCGGGGAGCTGTTTTTT.

This clonotype was recorded a few times. The rearrangement links TRBV29-1 to TRBJ2-7; 8 bases agree with TRBD1. Germline assignment: CDR1 SQVTM and CDR2 ANQGSEA. The CDR3 is 12 amino acids. V lost 7 bases to trimming and J lost 5 bases; unmatched junction nucleotides: 7. The CDR3 loop reads CSAVQGGNEQYF. The CDR3 bases are TGCAGCGCCGTACAGGGGGGAAACGAGCAGTACTTC.

This clonotype came up a few times. The chain uses TRBV5-1 and TRBJ2-7; D remains ambiguous. The CDR3 runs 13 residues. In germline, CDR1 is SGHRS, CDR2 YFSETQ. Trimming pared 1 base from V and 1 base from J, leaving 6 bases between. CDR3 sequence: CASSLSISYEQYF. CDR3 in DNA: TGCGCCAGCAGCTTGTCTATATCCTACGAGCAGTACTTC.

This clonotype was seen repeatedly, ten times or more. The rearrangement uses TRBV11-2 and TRBJ2-2; tentative D call: TRBD1 (7 bases). This CDR3 is 17 amino acids long. Deletions cut 4 bases from V and 2 bases from J, with 17 bases between. Germline V gives CDR1 SGHAT, CDR2 FQNNGV. CDR3 nucleotides: TGTGCCAGCAGCTGGCCAGGGGGGACCCGAAACACCGGGGAGCTGTTTTTT. This gives the protein CASSWPGGTRNTGELFF.

This chain uses TRBV6-5 with TRBJ1-5; D is uncertain. This CDR3 has 12 amino acids. Germline assignment: CDR1 MNHEY and CDR2 SVGAGI. Trimming stripped 10 bases from V and 8 bases from J, with 15 bases between. The CDR3: CATPLMSKPQHF. The CDR3 DNA is TGTGCCACCCCCCTAATGTCGAAGCCCCAGCATTTT.